This T cell receptor (beta chain) derives from a study of blood T cell repertoires in COVID-19. About the study: The samples span acute and convalescent COVID-19 from the United States, Italy and Spain.

The CDR3 loop spans 14 amino acids. Germline V lookup: CDR1 MGHDK, CDR2 SYGVNS. V lost 3 bases to trimming and J lost 7 bases, with 15 bases between them. Using immunoSEQ multiplex PCR, the repertoire was profiled, and TCRdb retains in-frame clones only, with some absent. The sample includes about 240,000 clones, about four fifths of them seen just once. The sequence came from a young man who had recovered from COVID-19. The sequencing input was peripheral blood. The chain combines TRBV25-1 with TRBJ1-1; weak D call: TRBD1 (6 bases). The CDR3 sequence is CASSEASTGGEAFF. The CDR3 DNA sequence: TGTGCCAGCAGTGAGGCATCGACAGGCGGTGAAGCTTTCTTT.